This T cell receptor beta chain was identified during a study of cytomegalovirus exposure and HLA in healthy donors. PCR used 60 Vbeta primers and 13 Jbeta primers. The protocol was immunoSEQ multiplex PCR, while the TCRdb copy is restricted to in-frame clones and leaves out a portion. The table includes 150,000 to 200,000 clones, roughly 80% detected once. Germline-derived CDR1 and CDR2 are MGHDK and SYGVNS. After removal of 4 bases from V and 3 bases from J, the junction contained 4 bases not matched to a gene. The CDR3 runs 14 residues. The sample comprised PBMCs. The sequence was collected from a man between 45 and 60 years old in good health and CMV-seropositive. J is TRBJ1-1 and V is TRBV25-1; TRBD1 aligns across 8 bases. As DNA, the CDR3 is TGTGCCAGCAGTGTTTCAGGGGGCTACACTGAAGCTTTCTTT. The encoded protein is CASSVSGGYTEAFF.